What follows are 7 T cell receptor beta chains derived from one specimen sequenced in a study of control samples from healthy donors and cancer patients. Repertoires were generated with immunoSEQ multiplex PCR, while TCRdb's copy carries only in-frame clones and drops some. The table has approximately 26,000 clones, roughly 93% seen once; the top ten hold under 15%. Sequences were obtained from PBMCs. The receptor set was obtained from a man aged 50 or older with lung cancer.

The chain uses TRBV3-1 (or the pseudogene TRBV3-2) and TRBJ2-7; D is possibly TRBD2 (5 bases). Germline V gives CDR1 LGHDT, CDR2 YNNKEL (reference sequence). CDR3 length: 13 amino acids. V gave up 7 bases and J gave up 3 bases, with 13 bases separating them. The CDR3 protein is CASTMAGVYEQYF. The CDR3 DNA reads TGTGCCAGCACCATGGCGGGTGTCTACGAGCAGTACTTC.

CDR3 sequence: CASSVEQSNYGYTF. The DNA for the CDR3 is TGTGCCAGCAGCGTTGAACAGTCTAACTATGGCTACACCTTC. The chain recombines TRBV9 with TRBJ1-2; D is undetermined. This CDR3 has 14 amino acids. V lost 2 bases to trimming and J lost 0 bases, with 8 bases between them. Germline loops: CDR1 SGDLS, CDR2 YYNGEE.

The chain is built from TRBV19 and TRBJ2-1; maybe TRBD1 (5 bases). Germline values: CDR1 LNHDA, CDR2 SQIVND (reference sequence). V dropped 7 bases and J dropped 0 bases, with 13 bases sitting between them. The CDR3 loop spans 15 amino acids. In nucleotides, the CDR3 is TGTGCCAGTAATAAAGACAGTAGCTCCTACAATGAGCAGTTCTTC. Protein product: CASNKDSSSYNEQFF.

This sequence joins TRBV20-1 and TRBJ2-3; a possible D gene is TRBD1 (5 bases). The V gene's germline CDR1 is DFQATT and CDR2 SNEGSKA (reference sequence). The CDR3 is made up of 11 amino acids. V gave up 0 bases and J gave up 11 bases, with 9 bases separating them. The CDR3 loop is CSARDLDKQYF. CDR3 coding DNA: TGCAGTGCTAGAGACCTGGACAAGCAGTATTTT.

The V call is TRBV6-6, the J call TRBJ2-1, with 8 bases identical to TRBD1. With 2 bases clipped from V and 6 bases from J, the junction kept 3 bases outside the gene matches. This CDR3 has 14 residues. Germline-derived CDR1 and CDR2 are MNHNY and SVGAGI (reference sequence). The CDR3 reads CASSYPGQGNEQFF. The DNA of the CDR3 is TGTGCCAGCAGTTACCCCGGACAGGGCAATGAGCAGTTCTTC.

The chain recombines TRBV3-1 (or the pseudogene TRBV3-2) with TRBJ2-7, with TRBD1 identical over 11 bases. Trimming took 5 bases from V and 0 from J; bases not matched to a gene: 6. The CDR3 runs to 16 residues. CDR1 LGHDT and CDR2 YNNKEL come from the germline V gene (reference sequence). CDR3 in amino acids: CASSMRTGGDSYEQYF. CDR3 nucleotides: TGTGCCAGCAGCATGCGGACAGGGGGCGACTCCTACGAGCAGTACTTC.

V usage is TRBV3-1 (or the pseudogene TRBV3-2) and J usage is TRBJ2-5; D assignment may be TRBD1 or TRBD2 (6 bases each). The V end lost 0 bases, the J end lost 5 bases, and 16 bases lay between the germline ends. Germline V gives CDR1 LGHDT, CDR2 YNNKEL (reference sequence). The CDR3 is made up of 16 amino acids. The CDR3 spells CASSQDQGGRRETQYF. The CDR3 coding sequence is TGTGCCAGCAGCCAAGATCAAGGGGGGAGAAGGGAGACCCAGTACTTC.